The 8 T cell receptor beta chains given below trace back to one sample, sequenced in a study of blood T cells in healthy people across ages. Primed by a sample-barcoded 5' primer and a J-beta primer mix, a second PCR proceeded for 7 to 11 cycles. TCRdb recomputed calls from the 5' RACE reads with MiXCR, one row per CDR3 protein. The sample records over a million distinct CDR3 sequences, under 45% being singletons. Material: blood. Receptor source: an older woman in good health.

The V and J genes are TRBV7-8 and TRBJ2-3; 12 bases agree with TRBD2. The CDR3 has 16 amino acids. The trim removed 5 bases at V and 2 bases at J, leaving 5 bases unmatched. Germline values: CDR1 SGHVS, CDR2 FQNEAQ. The CDR3 sequence is CASSLRTSGNTDTQYF. The CDR3 region has the DNA TGTGCCAGCAGCCTCCGGACTAGCGGGAACACAGATACGCAGTATTTT.

This clonotype was counted a few times. This chain connects TRBV29-1 to TRBJ2-5, with 14 bases aligning to TRBD2. V lost 6 bases, J lost 0 bases, and 18 bases stayed unmatched. The CDR3 has 20 residues. The germline CDR1 and CDR2 sequences are SQVTM and ANQGSEA. CDR3 coding DNA: TGCAGCGTAGGTCCCCTTGGGGGACTAGCGGGAGAGGATAACCAAGAGACCCAGTACTTC. Translated, it gives CSVGPLGGLAGEDNQETQYF.

The chain joins TRBV2 to TRBJ2-7; D is perhaps TRBD1 or TRBD2 (5 bases each). The CDR3 is 11 residues long. Deletions cut 2 bases from V and 9 bases from J, with 8 bases between. Looked up from germline, CDR1 is SNHLY and CDR2 is FYNNEI. The CDR3 DNA is TGTGCCAGCAGTGAACTGGGGGTGCAGTACTTC. Translated: CASSELGVQYF.

J is TRBJ2-4 and V is TRBV9; TRBD1 matches 8 bases. CDR3 length equals 14 residues. Germline values: CDR1 SGDLS, CDR2 YYNGEE. The J segment lost 6 bases and the V segment lost 4 bases, leaving 6 bases of the junction unmatched. The CDR3 is CASSQGTGGNIQYF. DNA of the CDR3: TGTGCCAGCAGCCAAGGAACAGGGGGAAACATTCAGTACTTC. The whole variable domain, filled in from reference TRBV9 and TRBJ2-4, reads DSGVTQTPKHLITATGQRVTLRCSPRSGDLSVYWYQQSLDQGLQFLIQYYNGEERAKGNILERFSAQQFPDLHSELNLSSLELGDSALYFCASSQGTGGNIQYFGAGTRLSVL.

This clonotype was counted many times. V gene TRBV28 combines with J gene TRBJ2-7; 7 nucleotides line up with TRBD2. The CDR3 runs 12 residues. CDR1 is MDHEN and CDR2 is SYDVKM in the germline V gene. V trimming: 3 bases; J trimming: 6 bases; junction bases outside the gene matches: 2. CDR3 sequence (DNA): TGTGCCAGCAGTTTGCCGGGAGGCGAGCAGTACTTC. Amino acids: CASSLPGGEQYF.

The chain links TRBV4-2 to TRBJ2-1; D remains unclear. This CDR3 spans 15 amino acids. The V end lost 0 bases, the J end lost 8 bases, and 14 bases lay between the germline ends. Germline assignment: CDR1 LGHNA and CDR2 YNFKEQ. The CDR3 reads CASSQEPYGLDEQFF. For the CDR3, the DNA is TGTGCCAGCAGCCAAGAACCATACGGGCTCGATGAGCAGTTCTTC.

The rearrangement uses TRBV5-4 and TRBJ2-1; D assignment may be TRBD1 or TRBD2 (5 bases each). CDR1 is SGHNT, CDR2 YYREEE, per germline (reference sequence). The V end lost 4 bases, the J end lost 7 bases, and 18 bases lay between the germline ends. This CDR3 has 15 amino acids. DNA of the CDR3: TGTGCCAGCAGCCCGGGACCGCGGGTCGGGAATGAGCAGTTCTTC. Translating it yields CASSPGPRVGNEQFF.

This clonotype was picked up a small number of times. V usage is TRBV6-6 and J usage is TRBJ2-7; TRBD2 matches 9 bases. V gave up 3 bases and J gave up 2 bases; unmatched junction bases: 8. The germline CDR1 and CDR2 sequences are MNHNY and SVGAGI (reference sequence). This CDR3 spans 16 amino acids. The CDR3 region is CASSYRREGLTYEQYF. DNA for the CDR3: TGTGCCAGCAGTTATAGGCGGGAGGGCCTAACCTACGAGCAGTACTTC.